Each of the 22 T cell receptor beta chains below was sequenced from the same sample in a study of vaccination effects on CD4 cells after COVID-19. TCRdb's copy holds only in-frame clones and misses some; the assay was immunoSEQ multiplex PCR. The sample records under 50,000 clones, roughly three quarters being singletons. Isolating CD4+ T cells followed around nine days of culture. Their antigens remain unidentified. Specimen: CD4+ T cells from PBMCs cultured without peptide, collected before COVID-19 vaccination. Receptor source: a human donor who had a prior SARS-CoV-2 infection.

V and J are TRBV6-1 and TRBJ2-7, with D tentatively TRBD2 (6 bases). With 3 bases removed from V and 3 bases from J, the gap between germline ends came to 15 bases. CDR3 length: 15 residues. Germline CDR1 and CDR2: MNHNS and SASEGT. The CDR3 DNA reads as TGTGCCAGCAGTGAGAGACTAGACCCCGACTACGAGCAGTACTTC. Residues: CASSERLDPDYEQYF.

This chain connects TRBV2 to TRBJ1-2; D unresolved. The ends were cut back, 6 bases at V and 4 bases at J, with 12 bases in the middle. This CDR3 region has 13 residues. The germline CDR1 and CDR2 sequences are SNHLY and FYNNEI. In DNA, the CDR3 is TGTGCCAGCAGCGATAGGTCCCCCTATGGCTACACCTTC. Encoded protein: CASSDRSPYGYTF.

The chain is built from TRBV19 and TRBJ2-7, with TRBD2 as a possible D gene (5 bases). The V end lost 7 bases, the J end lost 2 bases, and 18 bases lay between the germline ends. The CDR3 runs to 15 residues. Germline loops: CDR1 LNHDA, CDR2 SQIVND (reference sequence). The CDR3 nucleotides are TGTGCCAGTAAGGTTAGGGCGGGTGAGGCCTACGAGCAGTACTTC. Protein: CASKVRAGEAYEQYF.

The V gene is TRBV4-1, the J gene TRBJ2-7; 9 bases line up with TRBD2. Germline assignment: CDR1 MGHRA and CDR2 YSYEKL. CDR3 length equals 15 residues. Germline trimming cut 4 bases from V and 2 bases from J; bases unmatched to any gene: 6. Here the CDR3 reads CASSRRREGPYEQYF. For the CDR3, the DNA is TGCGCCAGCAGCCGACGGCGGGAGGGACCCTACGAGCAGTACTTC.

The chain combines TRBV7-3 with TRBJ2-6; D not certain. The CDR3 totals 16 residues. Germline V CDR1 and CDR2: SGHTA, FQGTGA. V was pared by 4 bases and J by 1 base, with 11 bases between. The CDR3 reads CASSSRGPSGANVLTF. CDR3 nucleotide sequence: TGTGCCAGCAGCTCCCGCGGCCCGTCTGGGGCCAACGTCCTGACTTTC.

V is TRBV6-7 and J is TRBJ2-5; unclear D gene. TRBV6-7 is an ORF, with its function uncertain. This CDR3 is built from 17 residues. Trimming removed 8 bases at V and 4 bases at J, with 26 bases between. As DNA, the CDR3 is TGTGCCAGCTCGCATCTCCTTCCTACGGTGGGGATAGAGACCCAGTACTTC. This gives the protein CASSHLLPTVGIETQYF.

The chain is built from TRBV5-1 and TRBJ2-7; no reliable D call. V lost 0 bases, J lost 3 bases, and 7 bases lay in between. Germline V gene data show CDR1 as SGHRS and CDR2 as YFSETQ. This CDR3 contains 13 residues. The CDR3 bases are TGCGCCAGCAGCTTGGGATCCGACTACGAGCAGTACTTC. Translation gives CASSLGSDYEQYF.

This clone was counted a single time. The V call is TRBV4-1, the J call TRBJ1-2; 9 bases are shared with TRBD1. This CDR3 contains 15 residues. Trimming removed 1 base from V and 5 bases from J; junction bases left unmatched: 5. CDR1 and CDR2 (germline): MGHRA, YSYEKL. The CDR3 region has the DNA TGCGCCAGCAGCCAAGCGGACAGGGGACGTTATGGCTACACCTTC. Its translation: CASSQADRGRYGYTF.

The rearrangement joins TRBV24-1 to TRBJ2-3; D unresolved. This CDR3 contains 13 residues. Germline CDR1 KGHDR, CDR2 SFDVKD. V was clipped by 0 bases and J by 5 bases, with 5 bases between them. CDR3 coding DNA: TGTGCCACCAGTGATTTGCAAAAAGATACGCAGTATTTT. It codes for CATSDLQKDTQYF.

The chain combines TRBV9 with TRBJ1-6; 7 nucleotides line up with TRBD1. V shed 4 bases, J shed 7 bases, and the junction held 5 bases outside the gene matches. Germline V CDR1 and CDR2: SGDLS, YYNGEE. The CDR3 has 14 residues. The CDR3 is CASSPRGSNSPLHF. In DNA, the CDR3 is TGTGCCAGCAGCCCCAGGGGGTCGAATTCACCCCTCCACTTT.

V usage is TRBV29-1 and J usage is TRBJ2-1; possible D gene TRBD2, 5 bases. Germline assignment: CDR1 SQVTM and CDR2 ANQGSEA. V lost 3 bases and J lost 3, with 12 bases in between. The CDR3 runs to 14 residues. Here the CDR3 DNA reads TGCAGCGTTGATGAGGGATTATACTACAATGAGCAGTTCTTC. This codes for CSVDEGLYYNEQFF.

This clone was recorded once. The chain has TRBV5-1 and TRBJ2-1, with TRBD2 matching 8 bases. After removal of 4 bases from V and 0 bases from J, the junction contained 6 bases not matched to a gene. The CDR3 is 16 amino acids. Germline values: CDR1 SGHRS, CDR2 YFSETQ. The CDR3 DNA is TGCGCCAGCAGCCAAACCGGGACTAGCTCCTACAATGAGCAGTTCTTC. It translates to CASSQTGTSSYNEQFF.

This clone was observed a handful of times. The genes are TRBV5-1 and TRBJ1-6, with D maybe TRBD1 (5 bases). The CDR3 consists of 13 residues. CDR1 and CDR2 from the germline V gene are SGHRS and YFSETQ. Trimming removed 7 bases at V and 7 bases at J, with 12 bases between. The CDR3 spells CASAPQGNSPLHF. As DNA, the CDR3 is TGCGCCAGCGCCCCGCAGGGAAATTCACCCCTCCACTTT.

CDR3 amino acids: CASSPGDNMNTEAFF. In DNA form, the CDR3 reads TGCGCCAGCAGCCCGGGGGACAACATGAACACTGAAGCTTTCTTT. This chain uses TRBV5-1 with TRBJ1-1; TRBD1 might be the D (6 bases). This CDR3 is 15 amino acids long. V was cut by 4 bases and J by 0 bases, with 13 bases left in between. Germline CDR1 is SGHRS and CDR2 is YFSETQ.

Comment on this clone: A junction end diverges from the germline sequence, so it may reflect a read error. The genes are TRBV7-7 and TRBJ2-1; 9 nucleotides match TRBD2. Germline V gene sequence: CDR1 SSHAT, CDR2 FNYEAQ (reference sequence). CDR3 length: 14 amino acids. The CDR3 DNA is TGTGCTAGCAGCCCCGTGGTAGCGGGAGATGAGCAGTTCTTC. Protein sequence: CASSPVVAGDEQFF.

This clone has just a few counts. J is TRBJ1-2 and V is TRBV5-1; TRBD1 is a possible D gene (6 bases). Deletions cut 4 bases from V and 3 bases from J, with 13 bases between. Germline V CDR1 and CDR2: SGHRS, YFSETQ. This CDR3 is built from 14 residues. The CDR3 bases are TGCGCCAGCAGCCCGGACAGCAGAGACTATGGCTACACCTTC. This codes for CASSPDSRDYGYTF. The variable domain in full, with the rest retrieved from reference TRBV5-1 and TRBJ1-2, is KAGVTQTPRYLIKTRGQQVTLSCSPISGHRSVSWYQQTPGQGLQFLFEYFSETQRNKGNFPGRFSGRQFSNSRSEMNVSTLELGDSALYLCASSPDSRDYGYTFGSGTRLTVV.

The V and J genes are TRBV18 and TRBJ2-7, with D unresolved. Germline-derived CDR1 and CDR2 are KGHSH and LQKENI. V was clipped by 6 bases and J by 3 bases, with 15 bases between them. This CDR3 has 14 residues. The CDR3 DNA sequence: TGTGCCAGCTCCCCCCCAAATTCGGGCTACGAGCAGTACTTC. This sequence encodes CASSPPNSGYEQYF. Drawing the rest from reference TRBV18 and TRBJ2-7, the complete variable domain is NAGVMQNPRHLVRRRGQEARLRCSPMKGHSHVYWYRQLPEEGLKFMVYLQKENIIDESGMPKERFSAEFPKEGPSILRIQQVVRGDSAAYFCASSPPNSGYEQYFGPGTRLTVT.

The chain links TRBV19 to TRBJ1-1; 8 nucleotides agree with TRBD1. The CDR3 runs to 15 residues. V was pared by 7 bases and J by 0 bases, with 7 bases of the junction left unmatched. The germline V gene encodes CDR1 LNHDA and CDR2 SQIVND (reference sequence). In DNA, the CDR3 is TGTGCCAGTAACGAGGACAGGGAGATGAACACTGAAGCTTTCTTT. This codes for CASNEDREMNTEAFF.

The chain couples TRBV18 to TRBJ2-5, with D tentatively TRBD2 (6 bases). The CDR3 loop spans 14 amino acids. Trimming removed 3 bases at V and 1 base at J, with 9 bases between. In germline, CDR1 is KGHSH, CDR2 LQKENI. The CDR3 nucleotides read TGTGCCAGCTCACCGGGGCGGGGCCAAGAGACCCAGTACTTC. Translation gives CASSPGRGQETQYF.

The V gene is TRBV5-4, the J gene TRBJ2-2, with D tentatively TRBD1 or TRBD2 (5 bases each). The V gene's germline CDR1 is SGHNT and CDR2 YYREEE (reference sequence). Between the trimmed V and J ends, which lost 3 bases and 6 bases, there was a span of 18 bases. The CDR3 totals 16 residues. CDR3 protein: CASSSWDGPPAGELFF. The CDR3 region has the DNA TGTGCCAGCAGCTCATGGGACGGCCCCCCGGCCGGGGAGCTGTTTTTT.

The chain joins TRBV3-1 (or the pseudogene TRBV3-2) to TRBJ1-6; the D is unclear. This CDR3 region has 15 residues. The germline V gene encodes CDR1 LGHDT and CDR2 YNNKEL (reference sequence). V dropped 6 bases and J dropped 7 bases, with 16 bases sitting between them. CDR3 loop: CASSRSVLGNSPLHF. The CDR3 region has the DNA TGTGCCAGCAGTCGTTCCGTCCTGGGAAATTCACCCCTCCACTTT.

The chain carries TRBV27 and TRBJ1-3; TRBD1 might be the D (6 bases). Germline-derived CDR1 and CDR2 are MNHEY and SMNVEV (reference sequence). V gave up 2 bases and J gave up 4 bases, with 9 bases separating them. The CDR3 has 14 amino acids. The CDR3 region has the DNA TGTGCCAGCAGTTTAACAGGGCAAGGAAACACCATATATTTT. Amino acid sequence: CASSLTGQGNTIYF.